This record concerns one TCR beta chain sequence. Here immunoSEQ multiplex PCR was the method, and the copy in TCRdb shows in-frame clones only, minus some. The sample consists of fewer than 200,000 clones, roughly nine tenths of them appearing once. Time point in this sample: blood 4 weeks post-SBRT, at nephrectomy. Treatment described: 15 Gy SBRT to primary tumor, nephrectomy 4 weeks later. Nephrectomy followed 15 Gy stereotactic body radiation by 4 weeks. The data stem from a study of radiation and T cells in renal cell carcinoma. Here the sequenced sample was blood, taken from a patient whose treatment included radiotherapy and nephrectomy. The sequence came from a woman in her fifties or sixties with renal cell carcinoma.

This chain's CDR3 is CASSLGRLTDTQYF. DNA for the CDR3: TGTGCCAGCAGCTTAGGTCGTCTCACAGATACGCAGTATTTT. V usage is TRBV7-8 and J usage is TRBJ2-3; D is ambiguous. Trimming left V 1 base short and J 2 bases short, with 7 bases between. CDR1 and CDR2 (germline): SGHVS, FQNEAQ. There are 14 residues in the CDR3. Looking up the rest from reference TRBV7-8 and TRBJ2-3 gives the full variable domain: GAGVSQSPRYKVAKRGQDVALRCDPISGHVSLFWYQQALGQGPEFLTYFQNEAQLDKSGLPSDRFFAERPEGSVSTLKIQRTQQEDSAVYLCASSLGRLTDTQYFGPGTRLTVL.